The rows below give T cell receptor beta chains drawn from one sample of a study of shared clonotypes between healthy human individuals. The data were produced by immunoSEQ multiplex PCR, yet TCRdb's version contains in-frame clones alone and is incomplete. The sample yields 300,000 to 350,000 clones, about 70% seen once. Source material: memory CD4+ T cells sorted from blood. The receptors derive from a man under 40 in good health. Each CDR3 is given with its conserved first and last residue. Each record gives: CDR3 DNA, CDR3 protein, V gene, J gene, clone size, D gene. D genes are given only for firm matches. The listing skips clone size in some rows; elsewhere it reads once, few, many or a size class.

cdr3_nt: TGTGCCAGCAGCTATGGGCAGGTCTATGGCTACACCTTC
cdr3_aa: CASSYGQVYGYTF
v_call: TRBV14
j_call: TRBJ1-2
clone_size: few
d_call: NA

cdr3_nt: TGTGCCAGCAGCGTTCCGGGACTAGAGTACAATGAGCAGTTCTTC
cdr3_aa: CASSVPGLEYNEQFF
v_call: TRBV5-5
j_call: TRBJ2-1
clone_size: NA
d_call: TRBD2

cdr3_nt: TGTGCCAGCAAAGTGGGACACCCGAACACTGAAGCTTTCTTT
cdr3_aa: CASKVGHPNTEAFF
v_call: TRBV11-2
j_call: TRBJ1-1
clone_size: NA
d_call: NA

cdr3_nt: TGTGCCAGCAGCTTGGGCAGGGGGCTGACAGATACGCAGTATTTT
cdr3_aa: CASSLGRGLTDTQYF
v_call: TRBV5-4
j_call: TRBJ2-3
clone_size: NA
d_call: TRBD1

cdr3_nt: TGCGCCAGCAGCTTGGGGCAAGGAGGATCCTACAATGAGCAGTTCTTC
cdr3_aa: CASSLGQGGSYNEQFF
v_call: TRBV5-1
j_call: TRBJ2-1
clone_size: NA
d_call: NA

cdr3_nt: TGTGCCTGGAACTCCGTGCGGACCTCTTCTTCGCGTGGCTACACCTTC
cdr3_aa: CAWNSVRTSSSRGYTF
v_call: TRBV30
j_call: TRBJ1-2
clone_size: NA
d_call: NA

cdr3_nt: TGTGCCAGCAGTTACTTTGCGGGACAGGCCTCGGAGCAGTACTTC
cdr3_aa: CASSYFAGQASEQYF
v_call: TRBV6-5
j_call: TRBJ2-7
clone_size: NA
d_call: TRBD1

cdr3_nt: TGTGCCAGCTCACCATGGGGGAATAAGAACACCGGGGAGCTGTTTTTT
cdr3_aa: CASSPWGNKNTGELFF
v_call: TRBV18
j_call: TRBJ2-2
clone_size: NA
d_call: NA

cdr3_nt: TGTGCCAGCAGACGCGGACGGATCTCCTACGAGCAGTACTTC
cdr3_aa: CASRRGRISYEQYF
v_call: TRBV6-5
j_call: TRBJ2-7
clone_size: NA
d_call: NA

cdr3_nt: TGTGCCAGCAGCCTATCTTCCAGCGTGGGGCAGTTCTTC
cdr3_aa: CASSLSSSVGQFF
v_call: TRBV11-2
j_call: TRBJ2-1
clone_size: NA
d_call: NA

cdr3_nt: TGCGCCAGCAGCTTCACCGGTAGCACTGAAGCTTTCTTT
cdr3_aa: CASSFTGSTEAFF
v_call: TRBV5-1
j_call: TRBJ1-1
clone_size: NA
d_call: NA

cdr3_nt: TGTGCCAGCAGCTTAGGGGGGCGCAGCACAGATACGCAGTATTTT
cdr3_aa: CASSLGGRSTDTQYF
v_call: TRBV11-3
j_call: TRBJ2-3
clone_size: NA
d_call: NA

cdr3_nt: TGTGCCAGCAGCTTGTCGACGGGATATGGCTACACCTTC
cdr3_aa: CASSLSTGYGYTF
v_call: TRBV5-4
j_call: TRBJ1-2
clone_size: NA
d_call: NA

cdr3_nt: TGTGCCAGCAGCCCCCCGGCGGGAGAGACCCAGTACTTC
cdr3_aa: CASSPPAGETQYF
v_call: TRBV7-2
j_call: TRBJ2-5
clone_size: NA
d_call: NA

cdr3_nt: TGTGCCAGCAGTTATACTAGTTTAAACAATGAGCAGTTCTTC
cdr3_aa: CASSYTSLNNEQFF
v_call: TRBV6-6
j_call: TRBJ2-1
clone_size: NA
d_call: NA

cdr3_nt: TGTGCCTGGAGTGTATCCCCTCCGGTGCGGGAGCTTTTAAATGAGCAGTTCTTC
cdr3_aa: CAWSVSPPVRELLNEQFF
v_call: TRBV30
j_call: TRBJ2-1
clone_size: once
d_call: TRBD2

cdr3_nt: TGCGCCAGCAGTCAATCTTTCCAATTCGAGACCCCCGGCTACGAGCAGTACTTC
cdr3_aa: CASSQSFQFETPGYEQYF
v_call: TRBV23-1
j_call: TRBJ2-7
clone_size: NA
d_call: NA

cdr3_nt: TGTGCCAGCAGTAAAGGGACAGATACGCAGTATTTT
cdr3_aa: CASSKGTDTQYF
v_call: TRBV9
j_call: TRBJ2-3
clone_size: few
d_call: NA

cdr3_nt: TGTGCCAGCAGTTCTCTCACGGGACCCCCGTACGAGCAGTACTTC
cdr3_aa: CASSSLTGPPYEQYF
v_call: TRBV28
j_call: TRBJ2-7
clone_size: NA
d_call: NA

cdr3_nt: TGTGCCAGTAGACCTCAGAGGACATCGGAAAAACTGTTTTTT
cdr3_aa: CASRPQRTSEKLFF
v_call: TRBV19
j_call: TRBJ1-4
clone_size: medium-sized
d_call: NA

cdr3_nt: TGTGCCAGCATTCCTCGTGGGACCTACAATGAGCAGTTCTTC
cdr3_aa: CASIPRGTYNEQFF
v_call: TRBV6-1
j_call: TRBJ2-1
clone_size: NA
d_call: NA

cdr3_nt: TGCAGCGTTGAGGCAGGGCAATCCTACGAGCAGTACTTC
cdr3_aa: CSVEAGQSYEQYF
v_call: TRBV29-1
j_call: TRBJ2-7
clone_size: NA
d_call: NA

cdr3_nt: TGTGCCAGCAGTTACTCTCCCCAGACCGGGGAGCTGTTTTTT
cdr3_aa: CASSYSPQTGELFF
v_call: TRBV6-5
j_call: TRBJ2-2
clone_size: few
d_call: NA

cdr3_nt: TGTGCCAGCAGTGGCAGGGGCGTAACCTTCTATGGCTACACCTTC
cdr3_aa: CASSGRGVTFYGYTF
v_call: TRBV27
j_call: TRBJ1-2
clone_size: NA
d_call: NA

cdr3_nt: TGTGCCAGCAGAATGGACAGTTCGATTTACAATGAGCAGTTCTTC
cdr3_aa: CASRMDSSIYNEQFF
v_call: TRBV6-1
j_call: TRBJ2-1
clone_size: NA
d_call: NA

cdr3_nt: TGTGCCAGTAGTGAACAGGGGGTATACACCTTC
cdr3_aa: CASSEQGVYTF
v_call: TRBV19
j_call: TRBJ1-2
clone_size: NA
d_call: TRBD1

cdr3_nt: TGTGCCAGCAGAGCCGGGGGTGGTGGCTACACCTTC
cdr3_aa: CASRAGGGGYTF
v_call: TRBV28
j_call: TRBJ1-2
clone_size: NA
d_call: NA

cdr3_nt: TGTGCCAGCACGCGGGGGAGGAACGAGCAGTACTTC
cdr3_aa: CASTRGRNEQYF
v_call: TRBV6-1
j_call: TRBJ2-7
clone_size: once
d_call: TRBD2

cdr3_nt: TGTGCCTGGAACAGGAACACCGGGGAGCTGTTTTTT
cdr3_aa: CAWNRNTGELFF
v_call: TRBV30
j_call: TRBJ2-2
clone_size: NA
d_call: NA